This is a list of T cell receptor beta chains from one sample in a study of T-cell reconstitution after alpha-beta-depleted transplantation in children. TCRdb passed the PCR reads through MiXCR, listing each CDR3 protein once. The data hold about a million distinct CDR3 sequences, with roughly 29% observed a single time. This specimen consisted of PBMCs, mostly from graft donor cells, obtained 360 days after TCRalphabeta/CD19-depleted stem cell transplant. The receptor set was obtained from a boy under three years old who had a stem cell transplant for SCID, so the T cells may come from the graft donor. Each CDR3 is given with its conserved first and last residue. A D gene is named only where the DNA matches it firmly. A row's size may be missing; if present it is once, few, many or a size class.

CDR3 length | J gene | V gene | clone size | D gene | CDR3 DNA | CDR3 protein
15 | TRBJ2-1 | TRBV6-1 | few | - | TGTGCCAGCAGTCCCCAGCAGCTCTCGTACAATGAGCAGTTCTTC | CASSPQQLSYNEQFF
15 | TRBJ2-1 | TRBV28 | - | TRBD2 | TGTGCCAGCAGTTACCTAGCGGGATTCTACAATGAGCAGTTCTTC | CASSYLAGFYNEQFF
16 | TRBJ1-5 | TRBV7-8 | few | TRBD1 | TGTGCCAGCAGCTTTCGGCCCGGGACAGGATATCAGCCCCAGCATTTT | CASSFRPGTGYQPQHF
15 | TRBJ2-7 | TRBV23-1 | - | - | TGCGCCAGCAGTCGTACAAAAGGGAAATCCTACGAGCAGTACTTC | CASSRTKGKSYEQYF
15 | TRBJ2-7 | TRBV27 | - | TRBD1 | TGTGCCAGCAGTTTATTAGGGACAGGGCGGTACGAGCAGTACTTC | CASSLLGTGRYEQYF
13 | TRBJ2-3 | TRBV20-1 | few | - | TGCAGTGCTAGGCCCGGGGGCACAGATACGCAGTATTTT | CSARPGGTDTQYF
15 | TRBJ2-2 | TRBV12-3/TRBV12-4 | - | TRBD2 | TGTGCCAGCAGTTTTGCCGGGAGGCGTACCGGGGAGCTGTTTTTT | CASSFAGRRTGELFF
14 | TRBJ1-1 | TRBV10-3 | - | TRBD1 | TGTGCCATCAGTGGGGGGACAGGGGTCACTGAAGCTTTCTTT | CAISGGTGVTEAFF
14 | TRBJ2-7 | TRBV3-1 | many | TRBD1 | TGTGCCAGCAGCTTCGGACAGGGTATGGGCGAGCAGTACTTC | CASSFGQGMGEQYF
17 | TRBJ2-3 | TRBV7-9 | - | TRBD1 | TGTGCCACCGACCTGAATAGACAGGGGGCGTCAACAGATACGCAGTATTTT | CATDLNRQGASTDTQYF
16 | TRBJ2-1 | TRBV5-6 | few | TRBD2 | TGTGCCAGCAGCTTGGGGGGGGGATTCTCCTACAATGAGCAGTTCTTC | CASSLGGGFSYNEQFF
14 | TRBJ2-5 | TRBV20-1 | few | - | TGCAGTGCTAGCCGCGACAGGTCACATGAGACCCAGTACTTC | CSASRDRSHETQYF
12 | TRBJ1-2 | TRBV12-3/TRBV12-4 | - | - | TGTGCCACAACGGGGGCGCAAGGTGGCTACACCTTC | CATTGAQGGYTF
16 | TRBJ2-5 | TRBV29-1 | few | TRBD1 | TGCAGCGTTGAACCTGGGACAGACTCTATCCAAGAGACCCAGTACTTC | CSVEPGTDSIQETQYF
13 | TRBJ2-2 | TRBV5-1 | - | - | TGCGCCAGCAGCTTACGTACCACCGGGGAGCTGTTTTTT | CASSLRTTGELFF